This T cell receptor beta chain was recorded in a study of T cells in localized non-small cell lung cancer. Study-level points and caveats: A median of around 58 clones ranked among the top 100 in tumor appeared in adjacent lung. A denser population of T cells in blood accompanied longer overall survival.

The V gene's germline CDR1 is LNHDA and CDR2 SQIVND (reference sequence). The CDR3 runs to 13 residues. Trimming shortened V by 6 bases and J by 3 bases, and 12 bases separated the two germline ends. Method: immunoSEQ multiplex PCR; TCRdb's copy keeps in-frame clones and lacks some. There are roughly 1,200 clones in the sample; roughly 14% occur only once, and 25% to 30% lies in the top ten. In its sample, this clone ranks as hyperexpanded. What it recognizes is unknown. The clonotype was recovered from a male donor at least 60 years old with stage I lung adenocarcinoma. Sequencing was performed on normal lung tissue next to the tumor, taken before any cancer treatment. This chain uses TRBV19 with TRBJ2-7; no clear D. The CDR3 loop reads CASSAVFGYEQYF. DNA for the CDR3: TGTGCCAGTAGCGCAGTCTTCGGCTACGAGCAGTACTTC. The whole variable domain, filled in from reference TRBV19 and TRBJ2-7, reads DGGITQSPKYLFRKEGQNVTLSCEQNLNHDAMYWYRQDPGQGLRLIYYSQIVNDFQKGDIAEGYSVSREKKESFPLTVTSAQKNPTAFYLCASSAVFGYEQYFGPGTRLTVT.